The source of this TCR beta chain is a study of blood T cell repertoires in COVID-19 (dated by TCRdb to 2018 to 2021). With regard to the full study: Samples from collaborators originated in the United States, Italy and Spain and spanned both the acute and convalescent phases of COVID-19. Where HLA class I and class II types were available, the types were taken from metadata supplied by the sample provider, not from assay-based typing. The repertoires were made available in a free public database intended to serve as a resource for research on the immune response to SARS-CoV-2. Subjects who had been exposed to COVID-19, were actively infected with it, or had recovered from it provided the deeply sampled blood TCRbeta repertoires that made up the dataset. The material from the prospective study consisted of cDNA or gDNA derived from T cells, B-cell-depleted T cells, or PBMCs. The samples were drawn from two sources: the first 160 participants of the ongoing ImmuneRACE study, and 1,000 to 1,500 subjects contributed by 6 global collaborators. A de-identified subject ID, COVID-19 status, age in years and sex were almost always included in the sample metadata. Results and caveats for the whole study, not just this receptor: How much clinical and demographic metadata was included differed by source and by participant, and the metadata was provided uncurated.

The immunoSEQ Assay, a bias-controlled multiplex PCR, was used to amplify TCRbeta CDR3 regions from genomic DNA. As for how the authors treated the data: Nucleated cell counts per sample were estimated from amplification of reference gene primers within the assay. Sequence reads were collapsed and filtered to measure the absolute abundance of every unique TCRbeta CDR3 rearrangement. For each sample, productive Simpson clonality was calculated by taking the square root of Simpson's diversity index across productive rearrangements. What TCRdb holds here is the immuneACCESS table cut down to in-frame rearrangements. Part of the clones is not present; checked against another copy, under half of the missing clones reflect an unresolved V gene, and the others are unexplained. The V and J calls and the clone size are those of that table, but D and trimming were determined from the DNA. The sample contains about 400,000 clones, roughly 87% of them found a single time. Roughly 1.9% of the sample belongs to the ten largest clones.

In the prospective study, participants were roughly 18 to 95 years old, resided in under 30 geographic areas of the United States, and were enrolled through a virtual design. In the prospective study, cohorts were assigned on the basis of participant-reported clinical history obtained from a screening survey and a study questionnaire. Mobile phlebotomists in the prospective study collected whole blood, serum and a nasopharyngeal or oropharyngeal swab from every participant. Additional blood draws and questionnaires over an approximately 2-month period could optionally be provided by prospective study participants. Before DNA extraction, blood samples from the prospective study were shipped at room temperature or frozen. Notes on this clone: There is no known antigen for this receptor. No clone much larger than this one lies a single base away; base qualities are absent.

Sequences were obtained from PBMCs or T cells enriched from blood (not recorded which). The receptor's source is a woman aged 40 to 55 with acute COVID-19.

The DNA is TGTGCCAGCAGCTTGATGGCCAGCGGGGGGGATACGCAGTATTTT. This translates into CASSLMASGGDTQYF. The sequence is built from TRBV5-4 and TRBJ2-3; TRBD2 fits 9 bases in the junction. Looking up the germline V gene (reference sequence) yields CDR1 SGHNT and CDR2 YYREEE. The CDR3 numbers 15 residues from cysteine through phenylalanine. Kept here is only the CDR3 DNA, which spans 45 bases and is read in frame from base 1. V is trimmed back by 1 base and J by 6 bases, and the junction contains 6 bases that no gene match accounts for. Supplemented by the reference TRBV5-4 and TRBJ2-3 proteins around the CDR3, the complete variable domain is ETGVTQSPTHLIKTRGQQVTLRCSSQSGHNTVSWYQQALGQGPQFIFQYYREEENGRGNFPPRFSGLQFPNYSSELNVNALELDDSALYLCASSLMASGGDTQYFGPGTRLTVL.